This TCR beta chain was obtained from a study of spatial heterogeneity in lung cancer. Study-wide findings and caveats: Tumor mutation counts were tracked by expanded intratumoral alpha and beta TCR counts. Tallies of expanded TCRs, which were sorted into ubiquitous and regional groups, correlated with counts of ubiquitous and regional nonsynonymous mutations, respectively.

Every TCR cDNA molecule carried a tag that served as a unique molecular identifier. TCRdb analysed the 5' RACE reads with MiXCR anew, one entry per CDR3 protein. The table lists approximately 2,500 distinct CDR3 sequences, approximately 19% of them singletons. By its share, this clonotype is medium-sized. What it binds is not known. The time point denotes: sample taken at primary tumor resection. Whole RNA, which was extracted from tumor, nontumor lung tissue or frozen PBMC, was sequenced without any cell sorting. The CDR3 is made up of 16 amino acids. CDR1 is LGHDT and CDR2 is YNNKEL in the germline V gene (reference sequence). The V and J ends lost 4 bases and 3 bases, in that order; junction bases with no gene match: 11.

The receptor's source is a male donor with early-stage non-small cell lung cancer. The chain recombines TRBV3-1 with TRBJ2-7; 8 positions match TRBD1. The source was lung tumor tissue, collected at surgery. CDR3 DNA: TGTGCCAGCAGCCCCCGGGAGCCAGGGGGCTTCTACGAGCAGTACTTC. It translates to CASSPREPGGFYEQYF.